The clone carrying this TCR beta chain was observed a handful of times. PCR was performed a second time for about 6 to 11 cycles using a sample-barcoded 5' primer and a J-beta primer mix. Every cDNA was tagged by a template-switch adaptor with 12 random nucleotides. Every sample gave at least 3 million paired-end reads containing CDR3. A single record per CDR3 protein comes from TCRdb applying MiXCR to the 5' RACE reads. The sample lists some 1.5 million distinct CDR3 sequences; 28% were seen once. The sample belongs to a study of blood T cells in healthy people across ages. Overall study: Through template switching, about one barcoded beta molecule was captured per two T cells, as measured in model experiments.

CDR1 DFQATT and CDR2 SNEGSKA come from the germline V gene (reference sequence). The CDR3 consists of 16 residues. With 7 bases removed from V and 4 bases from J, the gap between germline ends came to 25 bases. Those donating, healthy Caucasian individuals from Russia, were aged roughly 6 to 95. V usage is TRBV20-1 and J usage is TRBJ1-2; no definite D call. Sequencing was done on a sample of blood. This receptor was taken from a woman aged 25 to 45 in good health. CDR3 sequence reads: CSVAPGGRSQTYGYTF. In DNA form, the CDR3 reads TGCAGTGTTGCCCCAGGAGGACGGAGTCAAACCTATGGCTACACCTTC.